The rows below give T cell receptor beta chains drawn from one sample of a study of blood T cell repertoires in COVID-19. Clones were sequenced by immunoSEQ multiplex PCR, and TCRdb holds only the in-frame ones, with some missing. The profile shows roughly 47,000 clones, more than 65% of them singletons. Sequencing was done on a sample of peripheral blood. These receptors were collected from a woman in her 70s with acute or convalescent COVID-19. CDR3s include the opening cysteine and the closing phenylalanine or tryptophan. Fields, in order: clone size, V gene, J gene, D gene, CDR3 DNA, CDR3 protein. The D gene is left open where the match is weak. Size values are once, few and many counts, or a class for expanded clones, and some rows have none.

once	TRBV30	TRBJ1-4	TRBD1	TGTGCCTGGAAATGGGGCAGGGGGCTTGAAAAACTGTTTTTT	CAWKWGRGLEKLFF
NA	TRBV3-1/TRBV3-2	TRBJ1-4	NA	TGTGCCAGCAGCTCGCCGGAGGGGTTTCTTGGGTGGGAAAAACTGTTTTTT	CASSSPEGFLGWEKLFF
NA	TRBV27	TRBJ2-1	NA	TGTGCCAGCAGTTTAGGACTCGGCTACAATGAGCAGTTCTTC	CASSLGLGYNEQFF
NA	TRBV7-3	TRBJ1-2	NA	TGTGCCAGCAGCCCCGGCGCGGGGCGTGATCGGTTTACTAACTATGGCTACACCTTC	CASSPGAGRDRFTNYGYTF
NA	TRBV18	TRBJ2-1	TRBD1	TGTGCCAGCTCAGTACAGGGGGATGAGCAGTTCTTC	CASSVQGDEQFF
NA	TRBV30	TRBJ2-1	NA	TGTGCCTGGTCCCTCAATGAGCAGTTCTTC	CAWSLNEQFF
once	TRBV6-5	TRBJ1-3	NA	TGTGCCAGCCACGGGTACGCTCGAGGAAACACCATATATTTT	CASHGYARGNTIYF
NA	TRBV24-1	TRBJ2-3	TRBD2	TGTGCCACCAGTGATTCCGGACTAGCACGTACGCAGTATTTT	CATSDSGLARTQYF
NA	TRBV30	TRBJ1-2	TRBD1	TGTGCCTGGAGGGACAGGGGGCGCGGGGATGGCTACACCTTC	CAWRDRGRGDGYTF
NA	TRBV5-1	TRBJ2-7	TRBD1	TGCGCCAGCAGCGCCCCGGGACAGGGAGTCCAGTACTTC	CASSAPGQGVQYF
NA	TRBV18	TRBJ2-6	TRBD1	TGTGCCAGCTCCCGAGGGGGCTCTTCGTCTGGGGCCAACGTCCTGACTTTC	CASSRGGSSSGANVLTF
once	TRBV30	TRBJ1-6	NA	TGTGCCTGGACGGGGGACCCAAGAGGCCCCCTCCACTTT	CAWTGDPRGPLHF
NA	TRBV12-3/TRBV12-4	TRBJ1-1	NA	TGTGCCAGCAGTTTCCGCAGGGGAGAAGCTTTCTTT	CASSFRRGEAFF
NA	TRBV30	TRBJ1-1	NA	TGTGCCTGGAGTCAAGGGGCGAGAGCTTTCTTT	CAWSQGARAFF
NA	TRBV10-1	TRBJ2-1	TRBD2	TGCGCCAGCAGTGAAGGTGGGAGGGATGAGCAGTTCTTC	CASSEGGRDEQFF
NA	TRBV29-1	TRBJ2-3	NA	TGCAGCGTTGGAGGGGGTAGCACAGATACGCAGTATTTT	CSVGGGSTDTQYF
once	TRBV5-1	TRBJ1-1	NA	TGCGCCAGCAGGCCCACTATGAACACTGAAGCTTTCTTT	CASRPTMNTEAFF
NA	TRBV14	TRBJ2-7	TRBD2	TGTGCCAGCAGCGCCGTGGGACTAGCGGGAGGGCCTGATCCCTACGAGCAGTACTTC	CASSAVGLAGGPDPYEQYF
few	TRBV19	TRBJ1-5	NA	TGTGCCAGTAGTAGGGAGGGTGGGCAGCCCCAGCATTTT	CASSREGGQPQHF
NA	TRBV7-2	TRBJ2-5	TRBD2	TGTGCCAGCAGCTTATACCTAAAAGCGGGAGGGCCGGAAGAGACCCAGTACTTC	CASSLYLKAGGPEETQYF
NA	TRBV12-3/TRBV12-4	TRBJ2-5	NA	TGTGCCAGCAGTTTAGTACAGCAAGAGACCCAGTACTTC	CASSLVQQETQYF
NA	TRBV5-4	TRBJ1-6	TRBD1	TGTGCCAGCAGCTCGGGACAGTATAATTCACCCCTCCACTTT	CASSSGQYNSPLHF
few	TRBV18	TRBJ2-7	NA	TGTGCCAGCTCACCATCGGCCGGGGAGCAGTACTTC	CASSPSAGEQYF
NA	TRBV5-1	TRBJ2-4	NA	TGCGCCAGCAGCTTGGGACAGGCCAAAAACATTCAGTACTTC	CASSLGQAKNIQYF
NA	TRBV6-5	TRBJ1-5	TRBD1	TGTGCCAGCAGTTTTAGACAGGGAAGCAATCAGCCCCAGCATTTT	CASSFRQGSNQPQHF
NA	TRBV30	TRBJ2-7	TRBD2	TGTGCCTGGAGCCCTGGGACTAGCGGGAGATACGAGCAGTACTTC	CAWSPGTSGRYEQYF
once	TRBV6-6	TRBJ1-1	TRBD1	TGTGCCAGCACGGGACAGGGGGACCAGAACACTGAAGCTTTCTTT	CASTGQGDQNTEAFF
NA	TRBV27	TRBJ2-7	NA	TGTGCCAGCAGTCTACGTTCGTCGACTGTGCAGTACTTC	CASSLRSSTVQYF
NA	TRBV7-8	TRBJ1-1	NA	TGTGCCAGCAGCTTAATTACAGGCATGAACACTGAAGCTTTCTTT	CASSLITGMNTEAFF
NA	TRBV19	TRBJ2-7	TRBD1	TGTGCCAGTAGCCAGCCGGGACAGGGGCGGTACGAGCAGTACTTC	CASSQPGQGRYEQYF
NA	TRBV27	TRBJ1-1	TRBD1	TGTGCCAGCAGTTTATCGCAGGACAGGCACACTGAAGCTTTCTTT	CASSLSQDRHTEAFF
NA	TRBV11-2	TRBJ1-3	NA	TGTGCCAGCAGCTTAATTTCTAGCCCCGCCGACGCAAGAGGAAACACCATATATTTT	CASSLISSPADARGNTIYF
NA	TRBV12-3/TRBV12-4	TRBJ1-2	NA	TGTGCCAGCAGTCCTCAGGATAACTATGGCTACACCTTC	CASSPQDNYGYTF
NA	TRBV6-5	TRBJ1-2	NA	TGTGCCACTGGTCGGACTCCCGAGTACTATGGCTACACCTTC	CATGRTPEYYGYTF
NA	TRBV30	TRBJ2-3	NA	TGTGCCTGGAGTGTAGGCCTAGCACAAAGCACAGATACGCAGTATTTT	CAWSVGLAQSTDTQYF
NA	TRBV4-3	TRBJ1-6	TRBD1	TGCGCCAGCAGCCACGCCTTGGGGACAGGCGGAAATTCACCCCTCCACTTT	CASSHALGTGGNSPLHF
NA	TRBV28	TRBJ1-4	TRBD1	TGTGCCAGCAGTACCACAGGGGGCGGGTTCCGACTGTTTTTT	CASSTTGGGFRLFF
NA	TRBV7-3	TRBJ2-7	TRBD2	TGTGCCAGCAGCTGGGACGGGAGGGTGCAGTACTTC	CASSWDGRVQYF
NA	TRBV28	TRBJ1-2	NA	TGTGCCAGCAGTTTAGTGGGGCAGGACTATGGCTACACCTTC	CASSLVGQDYGYTF
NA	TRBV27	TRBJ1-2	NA	TGTGCCAGCAGATCGGGTTACTATGGCTACACCTTC	CASRSGYYGYTF
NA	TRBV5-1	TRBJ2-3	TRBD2	TGCGCCAGCAGCCGGCGACTAGCGGGAGGCACAGATACGCAGTATTTT	CASSRRLAGGTDTQYF
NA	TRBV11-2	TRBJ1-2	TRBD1	TGTGCCAGCAGCTTCGACAGGGGGACAGGTGGCTACACCTTC	CASSFDRGTGGYTF
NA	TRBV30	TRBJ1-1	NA	TGTGCTCGGGGGTGGGGGACCACTGAAGCTTTCTTT	CARGWGTTEAFF
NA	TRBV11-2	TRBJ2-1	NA	TGTGCCAGCAGCCCCCAACCTGGGCCCTACAATGAGCAGTTCTTC	CASSPQPGPYNEQFF
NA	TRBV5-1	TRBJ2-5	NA	TGCGCCAGCAGCTTGGGTATGGAGGGAGAGACCCAGTACTTC	CASSLGMEGETQYF
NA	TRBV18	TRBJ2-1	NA	TGTGCCAGCTCACCGGTTGCGGGACCCCACAATGAGCAGTTCTTC	CASSPVAGPHNEQFF
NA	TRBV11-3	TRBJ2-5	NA	TGTGCCAGCAGCTTCTTTCCAGAGACCCAGTACTTC	CASSFFPETQYF
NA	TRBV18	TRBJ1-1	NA	TGTGCCAGCTCACCAGGACAAATGAACACTGAAGCTTTCTTT	CASSPGQMNTEAFF
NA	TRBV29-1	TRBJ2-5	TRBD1	TGCAGCGCAGACAGGGAACGGTTTGGGACCCAGTACTTC	CSADRERFGTQYF
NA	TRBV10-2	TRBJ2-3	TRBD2	TGCGCCAGCAGGACTAGCGGGCGCACAGATACGCAGTATTTT	CASRTSGRTDTQYF
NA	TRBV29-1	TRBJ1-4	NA	TGCAGCTTCTGGAGTGGTGAAAAACTGTTTTTT	CSFWSGEKLFF